These 13 T cell receptor beta chains share one sample of origin, sequenced in a study of memory CD4+ T cells and cytomegalovirus serostatus. Profiled with immunoSEQ multiplex PCR; TCRdb holds only in-frame clones, not every one. The sample has 40,000 to 50,000 clones, roughly 72% seen once; the top ten hold 1.2%. The sort gate was single viable CD3+CD4+CD8-CD45RO+ cells for memory CD4+ T cells. The sequencing input was memory CD4+ T cells from blood. The receptors originated from an adult in good health and CMV-seropositive.

The chain recombines TRBV6-8 with TRBJ2-7, with a possible D match to TRBD1 (6 bases). Trimming removed 2 bases at V and 3 bases at J, with 17 bases between. The CDR3 runs 16 residues. Germline CDR1 and CDR2: MNHGY and SAAAGT. CDR3 in amino acids: CASSYPRQGNSYEQYF. CDR3 nucleotide sequence: TGTGCCAGCAGTTACCCCAGGCAGGGGAATAGCTACGAGCAGTACTTC.

This chain uses TRBV5-1 with TRBJ1-6; D is unresolved. V gave up 2 bases and J gave up 10 bases, with 16 bases separating them. Germline V gene lookup returns CDR1 SGHRS and CDR2 YFSETQ. The CDR3 spans 15 residues. The CDR3 spells CASSFGPTRQSPLHF. DNA of the CDR3: TGCGCCAGCAGCTTTGGACCGACTAGGCAGTCACCCCTCCACTTT.

V usage is TRBV29-1 and J usage is TRBJ2-1; perhaps TRBD1 as D (6 bases). V was cut by 0 bases and J by 6 bases, with 15 bases left in between. Germline V gives CDR1 SQVTM, CDR2 ANQGSEA. The CDR3 runs to 15 residues. Here the CDR3 reads CSVEDRAGAVNEQFF. CDR3 nucleotide sequence: TGCAGCGTTGAAGATCGAGCAGGGGCCGTCAATGAGCAGTTCTTC.

This clone was counted a single time. The chain links TRBV6-1 to TRBJ1-2; no clear D gene. CDR3 length: 17 amino acids. The V gene lost 0 bases and the J gene lost 1 base, with 15 bases spanning the gap. The V gene's germline CDR1 is MNHNS and CDR2 SASEGT. CDR3 DNA sequence: TGTGCCAGCAGTGAAGCGATTGCGCGCACGCATAACTATGGCTACACCTTC. Translating it yields CASSEAIARTHNYGYTF.

This clone was detected only a few times. This chain links TRBV11-2 with TRBJ2-4; maybe TRBD2 (6 bases). Trimming pared 5 bases from V and 9 bases from J, leaving 20 bases between. CDR1 is SGHAT and CDR2 is FQNNGV in the germline V gene. The CDR3 runs to 15 residues. CDR3 sequence: CASSPFRGVGRIQYF. Written as DNA, the CDR3 is TGTGCCAGCAGCCCTTTCCGCGGGGTGGGTCGCATTCAGTACTTC.

The chain combines TRBV7-9 with TRBJ1-5; no definite D call. The V and J ends lost 2 bases and 3 bases respectively, with 2 bases between them. Germline V gene sequence: CDR1 SEHNR, CDR2 FQNEAQ (reference sequence). The CDR3 is made up of 12 amino acids. The CDR3, as DNA: TGTGCCAGCAGCTTACCCAATCAGCCCCAGCATTTT. It encodes CASSLPNQPQHF. Using reference TRBV7-9 and TRBJ1-5 for the parts outside the CDR3, the full variable domain is DTGVSQNPRHKITKRGQNVTFRCDPISEHNRLYWYRQTLGQGPEFLTYFQNEAQLEKSRLLSDRFSAERPKGSFSTLEIQRTEQGDSAMYLCASSLPNQPQHFGDGTRLSIL.

This sequence joins TRBV2 and TRBJ1-5, with 8 bases fitting TRBD1. V lost 6 bases to trimming and J lost 7 bases; unmatched junction nucleotides: 11. The CDR3 runs to 15 residues. CDR1 and CDR2 (germline): SNHLY, FYNNEI. DNA for the CDR3: TGTGCCAGCAGCGAAAAGTCCGGGACAGGACAGCCCCAGCATTTT. The encoded protein is CASSEKSGTGQPQHF.

The sample holds a few counts of this clone. The chain carries TRBV5-1 and TRBJ1-2; D not certain. CDR1 and CDR2 (germline): SGHRS, YFSETQ. There are 14 residues in the CDR3. Trimming took 4 bases from V and 0 from J, leaving 10 bases between them. Here the CDR3 reads CASSEAATNYGYTF. CDR3 in DNA: TGCGCCAGCAGCGAGGCAGCTACTAACTATGGCTACACCTTC.

V gene TRBV10-3 combines with J gene TRBJ1-4; D is undetermined. V was cut by 3 bases and J by 3 bases, with 8 bases left in between. The CDR3 length is 14 residues. The germline CDR1 and CDR2 sequences are ENHRY and SYGVKD. The CDR3 spells CAISEEGSNEKLFF. CDR3 nucleotides: TGTGCCATCAGTGAAGAGGGCTCTAATGAAAAACTGTTTTTT.

The chain uses TRBV7-8 and TRBJ2-1, with D possibly being TRBD2 (5 bases). Germline V gene sequence: CDR1 SGHVS, CDR2 FQNEAQ. The germline V and J ends were trimmed by 1 base and 10 bases, with 17 bases remaining between them. This CDR3 has 15 amino acids. CDR3 bases: TGTGCCAGCAGCTTAGTCATCCTAGGGAGTGGGGAGCAGTTCTTC. As protein: CASSLVILGSGEQFF.

The chain combines TRBV7-2 with TRBJ2-2; 12 bases map to TRBD2. V trimming: 5 bases; J trimming: 4 bases; junction bases outside the gene matches: 8. Germline lookup yields CDR1 SGHTA and CDR2 FQGNSA. The CDR3 runs to 17 residues. The CDR3: CASSAQSSGGATGELFF. CDR3 bases: TGTGCCAGCAGCGCCCAGTCTAGCGGGGGGGCCACCGGGGAGCTGTTTTTT.

This clone was counted between two and nine times. The V gene is TRBV27, the J gene TRBJ1-5; maybe TRBD1 (6 bases). This CDR3 is 16 amino acids long. Germline CDR1 MNHEY, CDR2 SMNVEV (reference sequence). V dropped 5 bases and J dropped 0 bases, with 14 bases sitting between them. The DNA for the CDR3 is TGTGCCAGCAGTGCGACAGGATACAATAGCAATCAGCCCCAGCATTTT. This translates into CASSATGYNSNQPQHF.

The chain is built from TRBV7-2 and TRBJ2-1; 11 bases match TRBD2. The CDR3 spans 17 residues. CDR1 SGHTA and CDR2 FQGNSA come from the germline V gene. V lost 0 bases and J lost 3; bases outside the gene matches: 4. Here the CDR3 reads CASSLAASGGNYNEQFF. CDR3 sequence (DNA): TGTGCCAGCAGCTTAGCGGCTAGCGGGGGGAACTACAATGAGCAGTTCTTC. Based on the CDR3 plus reference TRBV7-2 and TRBJ2-1, the full variable domain is GAGVSQSPSNKVTEKGKDVELRCDPISGHTALYWYRQSLGQGLEFLIYFQGNSAPDKSGLPSDRFSAERTGGSVSTLTIQRTQQEDSAVYLCASSLAASGGNYNEQFFGPGTRLTVL.